A single sample gave rise to the 10 T cell receptor beta chains below, sequenced in a study of blood T cell repertoires in COVID-19. Sequenced by immunoSEQ multiplex PCR; TCRdb stores in-frame clones only, minus some. The data contain 200,000 to 300,000 clones, roughly 87% of them singletons. What was sequenced was peripheral blood. The receptors stem from a man aged 55 to 69 who had recovered from COVID-19.

The chain links TRBV7-9 to TRBJ2-6; 8 bases match TRBD1. Germline V CDR1 and CDR2: SEHNR, FQNEAQ (reference sequence). CDR3 length: 15 amino acids. V lost 4 bases and J lost 4; bases outside the gene matches: 3. CDR3 protein: CASSWTGSGANVLTF. In nucleotides, the CDR3 is TGTGCCAGCAGCTGGACAGGGTCCGGGGCCAACGTCCTGACTTTC.

The chain employs TRBV27 and TRBJ1-2; the match to TRBD1 covers 8 bases. Germline CDR1 is MNHEY and CDR2 is SMNVEV (reference sequence). V lost 4 bases and J lost 4; bases outside the gene matches: 2. The CDR3 sequence is 13 residues long. The CDR3 region has the DNA TGTGCCAGCAGTTGGGACAGGTCCTATGGCTACACCTTC. This sequence encodes CASSWDRSYGYTF.

The chain is built from TRBV6-5 and TRBJ1-5; 7 bases are a match to TRBD1. Trimming cost V 2 bases and J 9 bases; bases outside gene matches: 7. Germline loops: CDR1 MNHEY, CDR2 SVGAGI. The CDR3 sequence is 14 residues long. The CDR3 sequence: CASSYGQVGRPQHF. The CDR3 DNA follows: TGTGCCAGCAGTTACGGACAGGTGGGTCGGCCCCAGCATTTT.

This chain connects TRBV25-1 to TRBJ2-1; D is possibly TRBD1 (6 bases). This CDR3 spans 15 amino acids. Germline V gives CDR1 MGHDK, CDR2 SYGVNS. V lost 8 bases and J 3 bases, leaving 17 bases between the germline ends. The CDR3 sequence is CASLDPGHRYNEQFF. The CDR3 coding sequence is TGTGCCAGCCTTGATCCGGGACATCGCTACAATGAGCAGTTCTTC.

The V call is TRBV9, the J call TRBJ2-3; 10 positions agree with TRBD2. The V gene end was trimmed by 4 bases and the J gene end by 0 bases; junction bases not matched to a gene: 17. The CDR3 spans 20 residues. Germline V gene data show CDR1 as SGDLS and CDR2 as YYNGEE. The DNA of the CDR3 is TGTGCCAGCAGCTCTCCGGGAGCTAGCGGGGGAACATCTAGCACAGATACGCAGTATTTT. Protein: CASSSPGASGGTSSTDTQYF.

This sequence joins TRBV19 and TRBJ1-5; D is possibly TRBD1 (6 bases). Germline V gene data show CDR1 as LNHDA and CDR2 as SQIVND (reference sequence). V lost 6 bases and J lost 2, with 14 bases in between. The CDR3 length is 15 residues. CDR3 sequence: CASRRQVWGNQPQHF. The CDR3 DNA sequence: TGTGCCAGTAGGCGACAGGTTTGGGGCAATCAGCCCCAGCATTTT.

V and J are TRBV7-2 and TRBJ2-1, with TRBD1 matching 10 bases. There are 14 residues in the CDR3. The germline CDR1 and CDR2 sequences are SGHTA and FQGNSA. The V gene end was trimmed by 3 bases and the J gene end by 8 bases; junction bases not matched to a gene: 4. The CDR3 is CASSLWDRGDEQFF. CDR3 DNA: TGTGCCAGCAGCTTGTGGGACAGGGGCGATGAGCAGTTCTTC.

Only one count was recorded for this clone. CDR3 region: CAWGASTDTQYF. The CDR3 DNA reads as TGTGCCTGGGGGGCCTCCACAGATACGCAGTATTTT. The V and J genes are TRBV30 and TRBJ2-3; TRBD1 is a possible D gene (5 bases). Germline values: CDR1 GTSNPN, CDR2 SVGIG (reference sequence). V was shortened by 5 bases and J by 2 bases, with 8 bases between the two germline ends. This CDR3 spans 12 amino acids.

CDR3 region: CASSVIGQGPEAFF. Written as DNA, the CDR3 is TGTGCCAGCAGCGTAATTGGACAGGGGCCTGAAGCTTTCTTT. This rearrangement joins TRBV9 to TRBJ1-1, with 9 bases that match TRBD1. This CDR3 is built from 14 residues. The V and J ends lost 1 base and 6 bases, in that order; junction bases with no gene match: 4. Looked up from germline, CDR1 is SGDLS and CDR2 is YYNGEE.

The V call is TRBV2, the J call TRBJ1-1; D ambiguous. V shed 8 bases and J shed 1 base, with 11 bases lying between them. Germline CDR1 SNHLY, CDR2 FYNNEI. This CDR3 is 13 amino acids long. In DNA, the CDR3 is TGTGCCAGCCTCGGTGGGAGGAACACTGAAGCTTTCTTT. Protein product: CASLGGRNTEAFF.